A single T cell receptor beta chain is shown here with its context. It has no known antigen specificity. Per-base quality was not reported, and no clone a single base away is much larger than it. This record comes from a study of siplizumab effects on memory and regulatory T cells (dated by TCRdb to the late 2010s). In terms of the full investigation: The effect of the anti-CD2 antibody siplizumab on alloreactive T-cell subsets was examined in allogeneic mixed lymphocyte reactions constructed from human PBMCs.

Sorted unstimulated T cells and proliferating T cells recovered from mixed lymphocyte reactions were subjected to TCRbeta CDR3 sequencing. Fresh whole blood from nine to ten HLA-typed healthy donors was used as the source from which PBMCs were isolated. To map where alloreactive clones came from, unstimulated CD4+ regulatory T cells were FACS-sorted. The germline V gene gives CDR1 as SGHRS and CDR2 as YFSETQ. Deletion took 0 bases off V and 3 bases off J, with a span of 7 bases between the germline ends. There are 14 amino acids in the CDR3, from cysteine to phenylalanine inclusive. Left in the record is the CDR3 DNA by itself, 42 bases read in frame from the first base. On the study overall, not on this receptor specifically: Greater diversity appeared to be present in unstimulated naive T cells than in memory T cells, and a substantial contribution to the alloresponse seemed to be made by naive cells. Whether proliferating Tregs from siplizumab cultures were suppressive was not functionally confirmed. In reactions with siplizumab, an average of around 70% of mappable alloreactive CD4+ clones were Treg-derived, compared with around 30% in control reactions. Siplizumab significantly reduced the cumulative frequency of alloreactive sequences traceable to unstimulated CD4+ memory T cells. About 75-96% of proliferating CD4+ or CD8+ clones could not be given a naive or memory phenotype. Because sequences at frequencies below about 10^-5 were poorly captured, only a minor fraction of alloreactive clones could be mapped back to unstimulated subsets.

The method behind the library was the immunoSEQ multiplex PCR assay. Each sample had some 9.7 x 10^4 TCR templates assayed by the deep sequencing platform. Genomic DNA extracted from sorted T cells was the material used for TCRbeta CDR3 sequencing. For the original study's pipeline: The R programming language was used for the clonal analysis of the TCRbeta CDR3 data. Unstimulated samples were compared with post-reaction CFSE-low samples to define alloreactive CD4+ and CD8+ clones. Alloreactive CD4+ clones were assigned to regulatory or non-regulatory origin by matching sequences to sorted unstimulated Treg and non-Treg repertoires. TCRdb holds this immuneACCESS table with in-frame rearrangements only. Some clones are missing; in checked studies, unresolved V genes explain under half, and the rest has no known cause. The V and J calls and the clone size are those of that table, but D and trimming were determined from the DNA. This sample is represented by 98,000 or so clones; roughly 92% of them were singletons. The ten largest account for about 0.62% of the sample.

Sequenced: Tregs sorted from blood. Recombination joined TRBV5-1 with TRBJ1-5; the D gene assignment is ambiguous. The TCR originated in a human donor in good health. CDR3 region: CASSLGGVNQPQHF. The sequenced DNA: TGCGCCAGCAGCTTGGGAGGAGTCAATCAGCCCCAGCATTTT.